This T cell receptor beta chain emerged from a study of blood T cell repertoires in COVID-19. At the level of the study: Sources were T cells, B-cell-depleted T cells, or PBMCs; the material itself was cDNA or gDNA.

The repertoire was sequenced with immunoSEQ multiplex PCR; TCRdb's copy has only in-frame clones and lacks some. Here the sample spans under 95,000 clones, approximately 86% being singletons. Germline CDR1 and CDR2: MNHNY and SVGAGI (reference sequence). The junction had 4 bases not matched to a gene; V was cut back by 10 bases and J by 1 base. CDR3 length equals 14 residues. The chain employs TRBV6-6 and TRBJ1-5; 10 bases agree with TRBD1. This TCR was recovered from a man in his forties with acute or convalescent COVID-19. Material: peripheral blood. The CDR3 is CATGTGESNQPQHF. In DNA, the CDR3 is TGTGCCACCGGGACAGGGGAAAGCAATCAGCCCCAGCATTTT.